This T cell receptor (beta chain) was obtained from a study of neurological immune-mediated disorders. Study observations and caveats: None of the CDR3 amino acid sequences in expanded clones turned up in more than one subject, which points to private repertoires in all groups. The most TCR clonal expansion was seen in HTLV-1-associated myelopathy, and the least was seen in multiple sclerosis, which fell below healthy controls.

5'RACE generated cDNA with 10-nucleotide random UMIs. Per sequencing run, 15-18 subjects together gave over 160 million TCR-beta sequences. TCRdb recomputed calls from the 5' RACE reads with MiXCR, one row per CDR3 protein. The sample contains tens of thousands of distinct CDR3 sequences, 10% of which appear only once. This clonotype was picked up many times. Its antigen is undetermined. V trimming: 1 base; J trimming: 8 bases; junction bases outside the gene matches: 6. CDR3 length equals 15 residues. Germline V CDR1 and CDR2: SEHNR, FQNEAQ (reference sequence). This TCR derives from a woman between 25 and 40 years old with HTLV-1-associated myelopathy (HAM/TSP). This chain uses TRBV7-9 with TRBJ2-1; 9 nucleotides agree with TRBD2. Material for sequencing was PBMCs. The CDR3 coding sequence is TGTGCCAGCAGCTTAGGAGGCGGGGGGGCCTATGAGCAGTTCTTC. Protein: CASSLGGGGAYEQFF.